This TCR delta chain was sequenced for a study of Vδ1+ human thymocytes (dated by TCRdb to 2017 to 2018). Regarding the study in general: As a data resource, the study described the mRNA-level TRG and TRD CDR3 repertoires of highly purified Vdelta1+ thymocytes obtained from young children. Earlier work had validated the multiplex-based CDR3 amplicon strategy against 5'RACE-based methods for generating CDR3 amplicons.

Thymic samples were depleted of alphabeta T cells, then CD3+ TCRVdelta1+ TCRVdelta2- thymocytes were FACS-sorted. Sorted Vdelta1+ thymocyte purity ranged from about 96% to 99.6%. Thymic specimens came from 8 paediatric patients undergoing corrective cardiac surgery, aged from about 5 days to 17 months. Thymic tissue was dispersed, and mononuclear cells were isolated on a Histopaque-1077 density gradient. The staining antibodies were anti-TCRVdelta1 clone TS8.2, anti-TCRVdelta2 clone B6, anti-CD3 clone HIT3a and anti-TCRalphabeta clone IP26. Overall study outcomes, separate from this receptor: The thymic TRG and TRD repertoires appeared highly polyclonal, with Gaussian CDR3 length distributions, in contrast to the oligoclonal repertoires of peripheral blood. Donors shared many TRG clonotypes (up to about 7x10^3), but TRD repertoires were essentially private, with at most 130 shared. Even though sort purity was high, around 19% of thymic TRD sequences were Vdelta2 (and few were Vdelta3), which was not the case for the peripheral blood Vdelta1+ controls. Donors did not cluster by age or sex, so the analyses were not stratified by age or sex. The use of highly purified populations and single-cell validation was advised by the authors, since misinterpretation of bulk repertoire data could be caused by unexpected Vdelta2 sequences.

Germline trimming: 4 bases from V, 0 bases from J; junction bases outside gene matches: 25. Its CDR3 holds 23 amino acids, cysteine through phenylalanine. Left in the record is the CDR3 DNA by itself, 69 bases read in frame from the first base. CDR1 TSWWSYY and CDR2 QGS are derived from the germline V gene. As for this clone: Its antigen specificity is not known. No base-level quality is on record; no much larger clone is a single base apart.

RNA was isolated using the RNeasy mini kit, and reverse transcription was performed with Superscript III. To generate the CDR3 amplicons, a multiplex PCR was run using pooled V-gene forward primers together with a constant-region reverse primer that carried Illumina adaptor overhangs. After gel purification, amplicons were indexed with Nextera index primers over around 8 extra PCR cycles and were then purified with AMPure XP beads. Sequencing of the libraries was done on an Illumina MiSeq using paired-end 250 bp reads, dual indexing and a roughly 20% PhiX spike-in. The published analysis was carried out like this. FastQC was used to quality check the reads, while ea-utils fastq-join merged the TRG read pairs. Annotation of sequences was performed with IMGT/HighV-QUEST, only productive sequences with unambiguous V-gene assignment were retained, and clonotypes were defined by identical CDR3 sequence. For downstream analysis, VDJtools 1.1.1, tcR 2.2.3, Treemap and vegan Shannon diversity in R 3.4.4 were used. In TCRdb, clones were called once more from the public reads by CATT, and rows of identical DNA were later combined. V and J calls and clone size were set by TCRdb, not the authors. The sample has some 23,000 delta-chain clones on record, 25% to 30% of them singletons. The top ten constitute approximately 1.4% of the sample.

This chain joins TRDV1 to TRDJ1; a stretch of 11 junction bases matches TRDD3. This TCR derives from a boy less than two years old who had congenital heart surgery. The sequencing input was Vdelta1+ gamma-delta thymocytes from the thymus. The intended sense of this specimen's cell subset or site label: FACS-sorted CD3+ TCRalphabeta- TCRVdelta1+ TCRVdelta2- thymocytes. The CDR3 reads as follows: CALGGASRNTRLGDKEYTDKLIF. The sequenced DNA: TGTGCTCTTGGGGGCGCCTCCCGGAACACCCGACTGGGGGATAAAGAGTACACCGATAAACTCATCTTT.